This T cell receptor (beta chain) was recorded in a study of T cell responses to AZD1222 COVID-19 vaccine. Regarding the study as a whole: Donors were mostly white British, more females; clonal diversity possibly underestimated. Spike-wide vaccine-associated CD4 TCRs dominated at 160-218 and 743-854. At baseline, seropositivity was found in only six or seven AZD1222 recipients.

Concerning this clone itself: Its antigen remains unidentified.

Some clones are missing from TCRdb's copy, which holds only in-frame ones; the method was immunoSEQ multiplex PCR. The sample has fewer than 200,000 clones; approximately 90% are singletons. V lost 1 base, J lost 11 bases, and 5 bases stayed unmatched. The CDR3 runs to 13 residues. The germline gives CDR1 SGHTA, CDR2 FQGNSA. This material consisted of peripheral blood, taken 28 days after the second AZD1222 dose. The V and J genes are TRBV7-2 and TRBJ2-3; the match to TRBD2 covers 8 bases. The sequence was collected from an adult who received the AZD1222 COVID-19 vaccine. The CDR3 DNA reads TGTGCCAGCAGCTTAGAGGAGCTAGCGGGGCAGTATTTT. Its translation: CASSLEELAGQYF.